The present T cell receptor (beta chain) was sequenced within a study of blood T cell repertoires in COVID-19. For the study at large: There were acute and convalescent COVID-19 samples, and they came from the United States, Italy and Spain. Sample material is recorded as cDNA or gDNA derived from T cells, B-cell-depleted T cells, or PBMCs.

Source study methods: Cell counts per sample came from amplifying reference gene primers. The table came from immunoSEQ multiplex PCR; TCRdb's copy has only in-frame clones and leaves some out. V and J calls plus clone size are reproduced from that table; the DNA served to infer D and trimming. The sample records more than 110,000 clones, 65% to 85% being singletons. The CDR3 extends over 12 amino acids. V was shortened by 8 bases and J by 7 bases, with 12 bases between the two germline ends. From germline, CDR1 is MNHEY and CDR2 SVGAGI. The origin of this receptor is a woman between 55 and 75 years old with acute or convalescent COVID-19. The sequencing input was peripheral blood. The chain recombines TRBV6-5 with TRBJ2-1, with a tentative D call TRBD2 (6 bases). The CDR3 DNA sequence: TGTGCCAGCGGCGGGACGCGGAATGAGCAGTTCTTC. It yields the protein CASGGTRNEQFF.